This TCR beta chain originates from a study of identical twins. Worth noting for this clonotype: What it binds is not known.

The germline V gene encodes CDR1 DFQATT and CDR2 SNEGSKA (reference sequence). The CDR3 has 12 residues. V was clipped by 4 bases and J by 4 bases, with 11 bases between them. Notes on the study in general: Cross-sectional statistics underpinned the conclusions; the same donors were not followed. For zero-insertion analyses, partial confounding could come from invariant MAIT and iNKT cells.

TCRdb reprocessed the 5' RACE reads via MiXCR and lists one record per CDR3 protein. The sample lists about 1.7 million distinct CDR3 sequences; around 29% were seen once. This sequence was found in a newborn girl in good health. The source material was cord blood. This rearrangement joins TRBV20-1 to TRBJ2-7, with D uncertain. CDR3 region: CSAIRSPYEQYF. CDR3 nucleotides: TGCAGTGCTATTCGGTCGCCGTACGAGCAGTACTTC.